Below are 32 T cell receptor beta chains sequenced from a single sample in a study of cytomegalovirus exposure and HLA in healthy donors. Profiling relied on immunoSEQ multiplex PCR, and the TCRdb table lists in-frame clones only, not all of them. The data contain roughly 300,000 clones, around 86% of them singletons. The sample consisted of PBMCs. These receptors all come from a woman aged 18-29 years in good health and CMV-seronegative.

Concerning this clone itself: Other nucleotide sequences from this sample produce the same CDR3. This rearrangement joins TRBV4-3 to TRBJ1-2; possible D gene TRBD1, 6 bases. CDR3 length: 14 residues. CDR1 and CDR2 (germline): LGHNA, YSLEER. The V and J ends lost 0 bases and 5 bases respectively, with 10 bases between them. CDR3 in amino acids: CASSQDPGAYGYTF. The DNA for the CDR3 is TGCGCCAGCAGCCAAGATCCAGGGGCTTATGGCTACACCTTC.

A few counts support this clone. This sequence joins TRBV4-1 and TRBJ1-2, with TRBD1 identical over 7 bases. The CDR3 is 15 residues long. Germline V gene data show CDR1 as MGHRA and CDR2 as YSYEKL. Losses at the gene ends were 2 bases for V and 3 bases for J; bases not matched to a gene: 6. CDR3 sequence: CASSQLQGSDYGYTF. Here the CDR3 DNA reads TGCGCCAGCAGCCAATTACAGGGGTCGGACTATGGCTACACCTTC.

Written as DNA, the CDR3 is TGTGCCAGCAGTTTTGGAGGGCTTAGCACAGATACGCAGTATTTT. Translating it yields CASSFGGLSTDTQYF. The chain joins TRBV28 to TRBJ2-3, with D possibly matching TRBD2 (6 bases). Trimming left V 3 bases short and J 0 bases short, with 10 bases between. The CDR3 has 15 amino acids. Per the germline V gene, CDR1 is MDHEN and CDR2 is SYDVKM.

The J gene is TRBJ2-3, the V gene TRBV5-1, with 11 bases that match TRBD1. In germline, CDR1 is SGHRS, CDR2 YFSETQ. CDR3 length equals 14 residues. After removal of 3 bases from V and 5 bases from J, the junction contained 2 bases not matched to a gene. The CDR3 is CASSSDRGRDTQYF. For the CDR3, the DNA is TGCGCCAGCAGCTCGGACAGGGGGCGAGATACGCAGTATTTT.

This chain connects TRBV7-2 to TRBJ2-1; D gene unclear. In germline, CDR1 is SGHTA, CDR2 FQGNSA. This CDR3 region has 16 residues. V was cut by 4 bases and J by 0 bases, with 13 bases left in between. In DNA form, the CDR3 reads TGTGCCAGCAGCTCACCGGGTTTGGGCTCCTACAATGAGCAGTTCTTC. Translating gives CASSSPGLGSYNEQFF.

This clone was seen a single time. The V and J genes are TRBV7-2 and TRBJ2-7, with 9 bases matching TRBD2. The V and J ends lost 1 base and 2 bases, in that order; junction bases with no gene match: 3. This CDR3 region has 15 residues. The germline gives CDR1 SGHTA, CDR2 FQGNSA. In nucleotides, the CDR3 is TGTGCCAGCAGCTTAGAATTAGCGGGGGCCTACGAGCAGTACTTC. It is translated as CASSLELAGAYEQYF.

The V call is TRBV4-1, the J call TRBJ2-1; 10 nucleotides align to TRBD2. The CDR3 totals 19 residues. With 1 base clipped from V and 0 bases from J, the junction kept 9 bases outside the gene matches. Germline-derived CDR1 and CDR2 are MGHRA and YSYEKL. The CDR3 nucleotides are TGCGCCAGCAGCCAAGTGGCTAGCGGGAGACCTAGCTCCTACAATGAGCAGTTCTTC. Translation gives CASSQVASGRPSSYNEQFF.

The rearrangement joins TRBV6-5 to TRBJ1-2, with TRBD1 identical over 7 bases. Germline loops: CDR1 MNHEY, CDR2 SVGAGI. The CDR3 sequence is 12 residues long. V dropped 7 bases and J dropped 6; count of bases not matched to a gene: 5. CDR3: CASTETGNGYTF. The CDR3 bases are TGTGCCAGCACCGAGACAGGGAATGGCTACACCTTC.

This clone was recorded at least ten times. The CDR3 spells CASSPHPTVTEAFF. The CDR3 DNA reads TGTGCCAGCAGCCCTCACCCGACAGTCACTGAAGCTTTCTTT. This sequence joins TRBV9 and TRBJ1-1; a possible D gene is TRBD1 (5 bases). The CDR3 is 14 residues long. Germline CDR1 and CDR2: SGDLS and YYNGEE. V was trimmed by 4 bases and J by 4 bases, leaving 14 bases between them.

V usage is TRBV15 and J usage is TRBJ2-7; 7 bases are a match to TRBD1. J was trimmed by 2 bases and V by 1 base; bases with no gene match: 5. The CDR3 runs to 15 residues. Germline-derived CDR1 and CDR2 are LNHNV and YYDKDF (reference sequence). The CDR3 loop reads CATSRANRGPYEQYF. Written as DNA, the CDR3 is TGTGCCACCAGCAGAGCCAACAGGGGCCCCTACGAGCAGTACTTC. Filled out from reference TRBV15 and TRBJ2-7, the complete variable domain reads DAMVIQNPRYQVTQFGKPVTLSCSQTLNHNVMYWYQQKSSQAPKLLFHYYDKDFNNEADTPDNFQSRRPNTSFCFLDIRSPGLGDTAMYLCATSRANRGPYEQYFGPGTRLTVT.

J is TRBJ2-7 and V is TRBV6-1; tentative D call: TRBD1 (6 bases). V shed 6 bases and J shed 6 bases, with 15 bases lying between them. The germline gives CDR1 MNHNS, CDR2 SASEGT. The CDR3 runs to 13 residues. The CDR3 protein is CASRVQGAGEQYF. The CDR3 DNA is TGTGCCAGCAGGGTACAGGGTGCTGGCGAGCAGTACTTC.

The chain employs TRBV29-1 and TRBJ2-1; D unclear. Germline CDR1 reads SQVTM; CDR2 reads ANQGSEA. V was trimmed by 3 bases and J by 4 bases, leaving 10 bases between them. The CDR3 extends over 13 amino acids. CDR3 loop: CSVDPLMYNEQFF. The CDR3 DNA follows: TGCAGCGTTGACCCCTTAATGTACAATGAGCAGTTCTTC.

This clone has just one count. The V call is TRBV18, the J call TRBJ2-3; 10 bases agree with TRBD1. The trim removed 2 bases at V and 2 bases at J, leaving 4 bases unmatched. The CDR3 sequence is 16 residues long. Germline CDR1 is KGHSH and CDR2 is LQKENI. For the CDR3, the DNA is TGTGCCAGCTCACCATTTGGGACAGGGGCCACAGATACGCAGTATTTT. It yields the protein CASSPFGTGATDTQYF.

The rearrangement uses TRBV6-5 and TRBJ2-7; possible D gene TRBD1, 5 bases. The germline gives CDR1 MNHEY, CDR2 SVGAGI. V was pared by 7 bases and J by 3 bases, with 19 bases between. The CDR3 has 15 amino acids. The CDR3 DNA is TGTGCCAGCATCCCCAGGGCCCCATTGAACTACGAGCAGTACTTC. Residues: CASIPRAPLNYEQYF.

This chain uses TRBV20-1 with TRBJ2-5; D gene uncertain. The DNA end favors TRBJ2-7, so the J call may be wrong. Germline V CDR1 and CDR2: DFQATT, SNEGSKA (reference sequence). The CDR3 loop spans 11 amino acids. CDR3 DNA: TGCAGTGCTAGACTAGTTGACGAGCAGTACTTC. Translation: CSARLVDEQYF.

This rearrangement joins TRBV20-1 to TRBJ2-1, with 7 positions matching TRBD2. The V segment lost 7 bases and the J segment 10 bases; nucleotides outside the gene matches: 7. The CDR3 loop spans 11 amino acids. Per the germline V gene, CDR1 is DFQATT and CDR2 is SNEGSKA (reference sequence). The CDR3 loop reads CSGSGGAEQFF. In DNA form, the CDR3 reads TGCAGTGGGTCGGGAGGAGCAGAGCAGTTCTTC.

CDR3 protein: CASSLGRAREETQYF. Written as DNA, the CDR3 is TGCGCCAGCAGCTTGGGGAGGGCCCGGGAAGAGACCCAGTACTTC. This chain joins TRBV5-1 and TRBJ2-5, with a possible D match to TRBD2 (6 bases). Germline assignment: CDR1 SGHRS and CDR2 YFSETQ. CDR3 size: 15 residues. V was pared by 0 bases and J by 3 bases, with 12 bases between.

The rearrangement uses TRBV5-6 and TRBJ1-1; tentatively, D is TRBD1 (6 bases). V shed 6 bases and J shed 12 bases, with 18 bases lying between them. This CDR3 has 12 amino acids. Per germline, CDR1 SGHDT and CDR2 YYEEEE. CDR3 loop: CASTPTGGVPFF. CDR3 in DNA: TGTGCCAGCACCCCGACGGGGGGCGTTCCTTTCTTT.

The V gene is TRBV15, the J gene TRBJ2-5, with D perhaps matching TRBD2 (6 bases). V lost 5 bases, J lost 2 bases, and 12 bases lay in between. Germline-derived CDR1 and CDR2 are LNHNV and YYDKDF (reference sequence). This CDR3 is built from 14 residues. CDR3 bases: TGTGCCACCAGCCCTGGCGGGGAACAAGAGACCCAGTACTTC. It specifies CATSPGGEQETQYF.

The chain joins TRBV7-2 to TRBJ2-1; 7 bases agree with TRBD2. The CDR3 covers 16 residues. Germline CDR1 and CDR2: SGHTA and FQGNSA. The junction had 11 bases not matched to a gene; V was cut back by 5 bases and J by 4 bases. The CDR3 nucleotides read TGTGCCAGCAGCACTCGTACCAGCGGGATTTACAATGAGCAGTTCTTC. Its protein is CASSTRTSGIYNEQFF.

The rearrangement links TRBV4-1 to TRBJ2-1, with D uncertain. The V gene's germline CDR1 is MGHRA and CDR2 YSYEKL. This CDR3 has 15 residues. V was shortened by 1 base and J by 5 bases, with 12 bases between the two germline ends. The CDR3, as DNA: TGCGCCAGCAGCCAAGTAATCGCGAGCAACAATGAGCAGTTCTTC. It specifies CASSQVIASNNEQFF.

J is TRBJ2-5 and V is TRBV28; possibly TRBD2 for D (6 bases). The CDR3 spans 12 residues. Per the germline V gene, CDR1 is MDHEN and CDR2 is SYDVKM. Trimming removed 6 bases from V and 5 bases from J, with 10 bases in between. CDR3 sequence: CASSGLAETQYF. The DNA of the CDR3 is TGTGCCAGCAGCGGGCTAGCGGAGACCCAGTACTTC.

This clone was seen once. The chain links TRBV27 to TRBJ1-5; 8 nucleotides agree with TRBD1. Trimming cost V 5 bases and J 4 bases; bases outside gene matches: 10. This CDR3 is 16 amino acids long. Per germline, CDR1 MNHEY and CDR2 SMNVEV (reference sequence). CDR3 DNA: TGTGCCAGCAGTCCATTGACAGGGGCCGCGAATCAGCCCCAGCATTTT. Translation: CASSPLTGAANQPQHF.

The J gene is TRBJ2-2, the V gene TRBV5-5, with TRBD1 matching over 9 bases. V trimming: 4 bases; J trimming: 4 bases; junction bases outside the gene matches: 5. The CDR3 length is 15 residues. Germline V gene data show CDR1 as SGHKS and CDR2 as YYEKEE (reference sequence). Written as DNA, the CDR3 is TGTGCCAGCAGCAGGGGACAGGGAGGCACCGGGGAGCTGTTTTTT. Its translation: CASSRGQGGTGELFF.

This chain joins TRBV7-3 and TRBJ2-5; 9 bases line up with TRBD1. The germline V gene encodes CDR1 SGHTA and CDR2 FQGTGA. The V segment lost 5 bases and the J segment 5 bases; nucleotides outside the gene matches: 9. The CDR3 runs to 15 residues. CDR3 protein: CASSPWTGAWETQYF. The DNA for the CDR3 is TGTGCCAGCAGCCCCTGGACAGGGGCGTGGGAGACCCAGTACTTC. The variable domain in full, completed from reference TRBV7-3 and TRBJ2-5, reads GAGVSQTPSNKVTEKGKYVELRCDPISGHTALYWYRQSLGQGPEFLIYFQGTGAADDSGLPNDRFFAVRPEGSVSTLKIQRTERGDSAVYLCASSPWTGAWETQYFGPGTRLLVL.

This chain links TRBV9 with TRBJ1-1; 9 bases are a match to TRBD1. V shed 3 bases and J 1 base; nucleotides not matched to a gene: 1. This CDR3 contains 14 residues. CDR1 and CDR2 from the germline V gene are SGDLS and YYNGEE. The CDR3 DNA reads as TGTGCCAGCAGCGCGGGACAGGGGAACACTGAAGCTTTCTTT. Amino acids: CASSAGQGNTEAFF.

This clone appeared a single time. The V and J genes are TRBV5-6 and TRBJ2-7, with D possibly TRBD2 on 5 matching bases. V was pared by 1 base and J by 1 base, with 9 bases between. The CDR3 contains 14 residues. Germline V gives CDR1 SGHDT, CDR2 YYEEEE. CDR3 in DNA: TGTGCCAGCAGCTTGCTTCAGCGGTCCTACGAGCAGTACTTC. This gives the protein CASSLLQRSYEQYF. The full variable domain, in which reference TRBV5-6 and TRBJ2-7 provide the parts outside the CDR3, is DAGVTQSPTHLIKTRGQQVTLRCSPKSGHDTVSWYQQALGQGPQFIFQYYEEEERQRGNFPDRFSGHQFPNYSSELNVNALLLGDSALYLCASSLLQRSYEQYFGPGTRLTVT.

V is TRBV2 and J is TRBJ1-1; D gene unclear. Trimming removed 0 bases at V and 7 bases at J, with 9 bases between. The CDR3 is 13 amino acids. Germline CDR1 reads SNHLY; CDR2 reads FYNNEI. The CDR3 loop is CASSEATEIEAFF. CDR3 DNA sequence: TGTGCCAGCAGTGAAGCGACGGAGATTGAAGCTTTCTTT. Supplemented by reference TRBV2 and TRBJ1-1, the full variable domain reads EPEVTQTPSHQVTQMGQEVILRCVPISNHLYFYWYRQILGQKVEFLVSFYNNEISEKSEIFDDQFSVERPDGSNFTLKIRSTKLEDSAMYFCASSEATEIEAFFGQGTRLTVV.

V usage is TRBV2 and J usage is TRBJ2-1; D is ambiguous. The V end lost 6 bases, the J end lost 0 bases, and 15 bases lay between the germline ends. This CDR3 region has 16 residues. Per the germline V gene, CDR1 is SNHLY and CDR2 is FYNNEI. CDR3 nucleotide sequence: TGTGCCAGCAGCAAAGAGGCGGAGAGCTCCTACAATGAGCAGTTCTTC. The encoded protein is CASSKEAESSYNEQFF.

The J gene is TRBJ2-1, the V gene TRBV18, with TRBD2 identical over 12 bases. The germline CDR1 and CDR2 sequences are KGHSH and LQKENI. The CDR3 consists of 15 residues. The junction had 8 bases not matched to a gene; V was cut back by 7 bases and J by 7 bases. The CDR3: CASCRETSGRNEQFF. The DNA of the CDR3 is TGTGCCAGCTGCCGAGAGACTAGCGGGAGAAATGAGCAGTTCTTC.

The J gene is TRBJ2-1, the V gene TRBV7-3; maybe TRBD2 (6 bases). With 1 base removed from V and 0 bases from J, the gap between germline ends came to 7 bases. This CDR3 is built from 15 residues. Germline CDR1 SGHTA, CDR2 FQGTGA. CDR3: CASSLIADSYNEQFF. In nucleotides, the CDR3 is TGTGCCAGCAGCTTAATAGCGGACTCCTACAATGAGCAGTTCTTC.

This clone was detected once. The chain joins TRBV28 to TRBJ2-7, with D unresolved. CDR3 length: 13 amino acids. Between the trimmed V and J ends, which lost 5 bases and 2 bases, there was a span of 10 bases. CDR1 and CDR2 from the germline V gene are MDHEN and SYDVKM. CDR3 protein: CASSLRVPYEQYF. For the CDR3, the DNA is TGTGCCAGCAGTCTAAGAGTGCCCTACGAGCAGTACTTC.